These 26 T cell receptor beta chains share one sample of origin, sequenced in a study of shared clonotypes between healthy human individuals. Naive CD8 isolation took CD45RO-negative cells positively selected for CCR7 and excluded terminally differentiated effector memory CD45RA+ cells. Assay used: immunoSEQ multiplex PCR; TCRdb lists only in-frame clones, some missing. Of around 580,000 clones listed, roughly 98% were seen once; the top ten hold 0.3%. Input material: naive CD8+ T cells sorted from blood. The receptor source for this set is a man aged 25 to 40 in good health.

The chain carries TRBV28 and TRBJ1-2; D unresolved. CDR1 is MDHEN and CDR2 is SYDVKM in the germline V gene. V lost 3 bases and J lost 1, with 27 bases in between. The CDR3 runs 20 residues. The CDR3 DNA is TGTGCCAGCAGTTTTGCCTCCCCACGGGTCCCGGCCCACCTTAACTATGGCTACACCTTC. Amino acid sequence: CASSFASPRVPAHLNYGYTF.

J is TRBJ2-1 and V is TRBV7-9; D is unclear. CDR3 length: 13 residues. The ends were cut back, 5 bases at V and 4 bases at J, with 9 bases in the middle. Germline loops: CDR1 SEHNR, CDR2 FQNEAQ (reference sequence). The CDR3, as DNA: TGTGCCAGCAGCCGACAAACATACAATGAGCAGTTCTTC. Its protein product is CASSRQTYNEQFF.

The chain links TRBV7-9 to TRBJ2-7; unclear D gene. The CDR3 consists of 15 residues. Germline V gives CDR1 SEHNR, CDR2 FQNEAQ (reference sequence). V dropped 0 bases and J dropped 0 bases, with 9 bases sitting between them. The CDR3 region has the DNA TGTGCCAGCAGCTTAGCTGGCGGATACTCCTACGAGCAGTACTTC. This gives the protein CASSLAGGYSYEQYF.

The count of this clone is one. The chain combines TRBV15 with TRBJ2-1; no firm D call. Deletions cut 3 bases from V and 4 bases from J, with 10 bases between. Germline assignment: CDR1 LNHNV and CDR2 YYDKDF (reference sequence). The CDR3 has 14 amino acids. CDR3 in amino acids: CATSSGRNYNEQFF. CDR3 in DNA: TGTGCCACCAGCAGCGGCCGCAATTACAATGAGCAGTTCTTC.

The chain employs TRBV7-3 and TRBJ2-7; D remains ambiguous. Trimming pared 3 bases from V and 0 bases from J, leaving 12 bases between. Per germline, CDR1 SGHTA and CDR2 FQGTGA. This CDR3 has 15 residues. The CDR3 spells CASSFEGGISYEQYF. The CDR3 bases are TGTGCCAGCAGCTTTGAAGGTGGCATCTCCTACGAGCAGTACTTC.

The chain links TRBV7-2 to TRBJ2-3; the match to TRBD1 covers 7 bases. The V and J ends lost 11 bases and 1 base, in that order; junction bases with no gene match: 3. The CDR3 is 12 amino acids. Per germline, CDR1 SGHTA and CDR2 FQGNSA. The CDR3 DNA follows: TGTGCCGGAGACAGGGGCACAGATACGCAGTATTTT. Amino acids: CAGDRGTDTQYF.

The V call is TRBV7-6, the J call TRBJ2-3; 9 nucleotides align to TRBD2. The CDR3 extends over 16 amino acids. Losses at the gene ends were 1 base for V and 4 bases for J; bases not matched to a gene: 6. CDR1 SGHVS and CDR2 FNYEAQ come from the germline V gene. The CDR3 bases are TGTGCCAGCAGCTTAGAGGCGGGAGGGCCTTCAGATACGCAGTATTTT. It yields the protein CASSLEAGGPSDTQYF.

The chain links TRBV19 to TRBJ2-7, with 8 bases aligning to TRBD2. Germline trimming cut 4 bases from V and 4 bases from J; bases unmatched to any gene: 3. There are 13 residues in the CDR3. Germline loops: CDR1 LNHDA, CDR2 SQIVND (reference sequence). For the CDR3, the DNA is TGTGCCAGTAGTAGGACTAGCTGGTACGAGCAGTACTTC. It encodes CASSRTSWYEQYF.

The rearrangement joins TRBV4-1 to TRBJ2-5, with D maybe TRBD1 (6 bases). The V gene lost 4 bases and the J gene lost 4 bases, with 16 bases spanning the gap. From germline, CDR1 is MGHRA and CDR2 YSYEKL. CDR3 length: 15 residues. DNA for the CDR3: TGCGCCAGCAGCCTACTAGGGGGTTCGGGAGAGACCCAGTACTTC. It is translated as CASSLLGGSGETQYF.

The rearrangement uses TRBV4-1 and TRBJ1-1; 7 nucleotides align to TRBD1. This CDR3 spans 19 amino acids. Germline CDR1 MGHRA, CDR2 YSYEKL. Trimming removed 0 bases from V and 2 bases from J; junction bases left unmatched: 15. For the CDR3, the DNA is TGCGCCAGCAGCCAAGAGGGGACAGCTTCCAATAGTGTAAACACTGAAGCTTTCTTT. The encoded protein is CASSQEGTASNSVNTEAFF.

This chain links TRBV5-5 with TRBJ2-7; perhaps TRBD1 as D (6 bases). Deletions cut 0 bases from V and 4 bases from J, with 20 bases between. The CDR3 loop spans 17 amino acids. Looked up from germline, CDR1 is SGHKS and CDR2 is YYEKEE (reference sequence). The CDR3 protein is CASSLGVTGTPAYEQYF. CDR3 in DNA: TGTGCCAGCAGCTTGGGGGTAACCGGGACACCAGCTTACGAGCAGTACTTC.

The DNA for the CDR3 is TGCAGCGAACTAGCGGGTGGCTTCACAGATACGCAGTATTTT. Protein sequence: CSELAGGFTDTQYF. The chain combines TRBV29-1 with TRBJ2-3; TRBD2 aligns across 9 bases. This CDR3 has 14 amino acids. With 7 bases clipped from V and 2 bases from J, the junction kept 7 bases outside the gene matches. Per the germline V gene, CDR1 is SQVTM and CDR2 is ANQGSEA.

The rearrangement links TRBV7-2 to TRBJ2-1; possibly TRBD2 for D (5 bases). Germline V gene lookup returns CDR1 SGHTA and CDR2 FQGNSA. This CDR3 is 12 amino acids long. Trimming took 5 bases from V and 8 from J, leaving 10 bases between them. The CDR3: CASSPRVHEQFF. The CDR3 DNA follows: TGTGCCAGCAGCCCGAGGGTGCATGAGCAGTTCTTC.

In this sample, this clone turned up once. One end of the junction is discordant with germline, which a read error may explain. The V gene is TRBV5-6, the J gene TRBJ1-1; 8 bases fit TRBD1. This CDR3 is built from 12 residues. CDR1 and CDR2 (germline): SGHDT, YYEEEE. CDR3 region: CASSSAYRGIGF. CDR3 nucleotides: TGTGCCAGCAGCTCAGCATACAGGGGGATAGGCTTT.

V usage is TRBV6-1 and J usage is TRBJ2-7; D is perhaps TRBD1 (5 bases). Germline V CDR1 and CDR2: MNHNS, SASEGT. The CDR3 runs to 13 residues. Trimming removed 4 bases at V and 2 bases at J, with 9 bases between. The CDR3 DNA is TGTGCCAGCAGTGCTCGACAGACCTACGAGCAGTACTTC. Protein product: CASSARQTYEQYF.

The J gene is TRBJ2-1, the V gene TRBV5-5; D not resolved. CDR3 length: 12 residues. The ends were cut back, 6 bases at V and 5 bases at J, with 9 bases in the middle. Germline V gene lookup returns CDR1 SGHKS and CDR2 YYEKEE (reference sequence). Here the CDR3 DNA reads TGTGCCAGCAAACAGAACAACAATGAGCAGTTCTTC. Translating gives CASKQNNNEQFF.

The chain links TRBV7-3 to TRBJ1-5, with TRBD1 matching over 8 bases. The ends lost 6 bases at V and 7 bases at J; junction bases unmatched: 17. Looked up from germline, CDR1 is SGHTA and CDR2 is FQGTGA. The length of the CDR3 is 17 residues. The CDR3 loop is CASRVFLGQGRGQPQHF. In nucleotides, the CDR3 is TGTGCCAGCAGAGTATTCTTAGGACAGGGACGAGGCCAGCCCCAGCATTTT.

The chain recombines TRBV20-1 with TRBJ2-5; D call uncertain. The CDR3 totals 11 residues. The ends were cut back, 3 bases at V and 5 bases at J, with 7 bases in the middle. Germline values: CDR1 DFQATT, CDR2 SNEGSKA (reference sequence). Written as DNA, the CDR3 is TGCAGTGCTAGCACGACGGAGACCCAGTACTTC. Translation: CSASTTETQYF.

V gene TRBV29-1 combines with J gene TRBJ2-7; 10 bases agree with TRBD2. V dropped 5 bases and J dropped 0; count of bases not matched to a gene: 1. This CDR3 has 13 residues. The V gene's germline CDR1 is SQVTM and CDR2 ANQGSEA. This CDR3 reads CSVRLAGSYEQYF. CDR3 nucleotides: TGCAGCGTTAGACTAGCGGGCTCCTACGAGCAGTACTTC.

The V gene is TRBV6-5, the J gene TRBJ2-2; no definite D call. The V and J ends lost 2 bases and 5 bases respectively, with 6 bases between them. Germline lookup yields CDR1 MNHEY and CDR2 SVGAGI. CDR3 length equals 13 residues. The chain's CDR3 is CASSYAQTGELFF. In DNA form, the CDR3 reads TGTGCCAGCAGTTACGCGCAAACCGGGGAGCTGTTTTTT.

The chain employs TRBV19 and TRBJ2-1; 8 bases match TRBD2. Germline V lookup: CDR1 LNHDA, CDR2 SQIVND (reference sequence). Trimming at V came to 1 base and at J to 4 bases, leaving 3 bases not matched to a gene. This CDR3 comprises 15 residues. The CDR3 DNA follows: TGTGCCAGTAGTATAGTAACTAGCGGTTACAATGAGCAGTTCTTC. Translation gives CASSIVTSGYNEQFF.

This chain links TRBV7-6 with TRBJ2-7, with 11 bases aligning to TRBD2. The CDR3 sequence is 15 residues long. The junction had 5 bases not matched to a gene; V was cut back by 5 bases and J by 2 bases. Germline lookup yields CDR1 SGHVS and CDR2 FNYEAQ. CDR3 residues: CASSQTSGSPYEQYF. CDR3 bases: TGTGCCAGCAGCCAAACTAGCGGGAGCCCCTACGAGCAGTACTTC.

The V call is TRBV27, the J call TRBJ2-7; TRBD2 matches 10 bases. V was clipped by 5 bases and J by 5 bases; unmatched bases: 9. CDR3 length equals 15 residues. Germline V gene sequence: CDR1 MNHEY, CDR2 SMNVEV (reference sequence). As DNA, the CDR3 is TGTGCCAGCAGTCTAGCGCTAGCGGGAGCTAACGAGCAGTACTTC. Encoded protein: CASSLALAGANEQYF.

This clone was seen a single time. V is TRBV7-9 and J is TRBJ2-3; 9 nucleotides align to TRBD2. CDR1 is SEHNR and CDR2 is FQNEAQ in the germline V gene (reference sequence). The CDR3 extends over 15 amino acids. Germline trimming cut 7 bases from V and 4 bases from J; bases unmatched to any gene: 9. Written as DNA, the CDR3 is TGTGCCAGCACCGTAGCGGGAGTAGAGGCAGATACGCAGTATTTT. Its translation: CASTVAGVEADTQYF.

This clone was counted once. DNA of the CDR3: TGTGCCAGCAGTTTAGGCACTGGGGCCAACGTCCTGACTTTC. This gives the protein CASSLGTGANVLTF. This rearrangement joins TRBV27 to TRBJ2-6; D is unclear. V was trimmed by 2 bases and J by 2 bases, leaving 4 bases between them. Germline V CDR1 and CDR2: MNHEY, SMNVEV (reference sequence). The CDR3 contains 14 residues.

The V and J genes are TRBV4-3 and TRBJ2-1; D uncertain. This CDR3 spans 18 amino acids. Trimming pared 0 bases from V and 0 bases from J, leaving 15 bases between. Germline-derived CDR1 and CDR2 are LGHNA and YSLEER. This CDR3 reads CASSQETFPGDSYNEQFF. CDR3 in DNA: TGCGCCAGCAGCCAAGAAACGTTCCCTGGGGACTCCTACAATGAGCAGTTCTTC.